A selection of T cell receptor beta chains follows, all from one sample in a study of blood T cell repertoires in COVID-19. The repertoire was sequenced with immunoSEQ multiplex PCR; TCRdb's copy has only in-frame clones and lacks some. This table has 110,000 to 150,000 clones, over 70% appearing once. Sequencing was done on a sample of peripheral blood. The receptors derive from a man aged 45 to 65 with active or convalescent COVID-19. Each CDR3 is given without its conserved first and last residue.

>TRBJ1-2|TRBV5-4
ASSSGQGLNYGYT
>TRBJ2-7|TRBV27
ASSRLAGQVEQY
>TRBJ2-7|TRBV24-1
ATSRTSGRGEQY
>TRBJ1-6|TRBV5-1
ASSSDRGYNSPLH
>TRBJ2-7|TRBV28
ASSPSIAGGTHNEQY
>TRBJ2-1|TRBV12-3/TRBV12-4
ASSLGRKKQF
>TRBJ2-5|TRBV5-1
ASSLAGTPQATQY
>TRBJ2-1|TRBV13
ASSRGTGGIRSYNEQF
>TRBJ2-1|TRBV10-3
AISELTSMGEQF
>TRBJ2-7|TRBV5-1
ASRQGANEQY
>TRBJ2-2|TRBV7-3
ASSLGLWGGDTGELF
>TRBJ2-3|TRBV9
ASSAGTGHRTDTQY
>TRBJ1-4|TRBV19
ASSSTGGFDEKLF
>TRBJ2-1|TRBV5-1
ASSQRALLLAERVDNEQF
>TRBJ2-1|TRBV4-1
ASSQNHGLGKNEQF
>TRBJ2-5|TRBV7-3
ASSPLRGETQY
>TRBJ2-4|TRBV4-2
ASSPHGAGGKNIQY
>TRBJ2-7|TRBV19
ASSPSGGTYEQY
>TRBJ2-3|TRBV19
ASSIGGEGRSQY
>TRBJ2-7|TRBV5-1
ASSLEWGRNDEQY
>TRBJ1-4|TRBV28
ASRLAGGLYEKLF
>TRBJ2-3|TRBV3-1/TRBV3-2
ASSQGIGLAGGPDTQY
>TRBJ1-5|TRBV10-1
ASSDPSGGQPQH
>TRBJ2-1|TRBV27
ASSTLTSSYFINEQF
>TRBJ1-5|TRBV27
ASSYTRNSNQPQH
>TRBJ1-5|TRBV19
ASTPGQGFTPQH
>TRBJ2-2|TRBV10-3
AISERDLNTGELF
>TRBJ2-7|TRBV10-2
ASGQGTSGYEQY
>TRBJ2-7|TRBV5-6
ASSFTLAGVGNEQY
>TRBJ2-2|TRBV19
ASSISLNTGELF
>TRBJ2-7|TRBV14
ASSEQGLYEQY
>TRBJ1-4|TRBV6-2/TRBV6-3
ASSRARGRGEKLF
>TRBJ2-7|TRBV4-2
ASSRLTGWEQY
>TRBJ1-5|TRBV2
ASSVPGQPPPPQH
>TRBJ2-7|TRBV5-1
ASSWGLAGGTYEQY
>TRBJ1-5|TRBV2
ASSRSGNQPQH
>TRBJ2-2|TRBV4-1
ASSRFGGRAEKTGELF
>TRBJ2-1|TRBV6-5
ASSKTVILTNEQF
>TRBJ2-3|TRBV11-3
ASSLGFLAGSNTDTQY
>TRBJ1-1|TRBV28
ASSFSRGNTEAF
>TRBJ2-4|TRBV29-1
SVDGGLNIQY
>TRBJ2-3|TRBV28
ASSWTSGFTDTQY
>TRBJ2-1|TRBV4-2
ASSRVSGALLEQF
>TRBJ1-2|TRBV19
ASTSRSGGDRVYGYT
>TRBJ2-7|TRBV5-4
ASSPTSGRSNEQY
>TRBJ2-7|TRBV2
ASSENSHYEQY
>TRBJ2-1|TRBV9
ASSVVQGNNEQF
>TRBJ2-1|TRBV27
ASSPDLAGGLYNEQF
>TRBJ2-7|TRBV6-1
ASSEPGTGKRDEQY
>TRBJ2-1|TRBV19
ASSIVGRLAERGQF
>TRBJ2-2|TRBV6-4
ASSDTLQGFPFLALAGGTGELF
>TRBJ2-5|TRBV9
ASSSGQSQETQY
>TRBJ2-7|TRBV27
ASSLGEGVTYEQY